Following are 24 T cell receptor beta chains from one sample sequenced in a study of blood T cell repertoires in COVID-19. Sequencing used immunoSEQ multiplex PCR; TCRdb keeps in-frame clones, though not all of them. Here the sample spans approximately 200,000 clones, 86% being singletons. Sequencing was done on a sample of peripheral blood. These receptors were obtained from a woman in her forties or fifties with acute or convalescent COVID-19.

This clone appeared many times. V usage is TRBV6-2 or TRBV6-3 and J usage is TRBJ1-1, with D possibly matching TRBD1 (6 bases). Germline-derived CDR1 and CDR2 are MNHEY and SVGEGT. CDR3 length equals 15 residues. The germline V and J ends were trimmed by 5 bases and 1 base, with 14 bases remaining between them. The CDR3 protein is CASSGPTDRNTEAFF. CDR3 in DNA: TGTGCCAGCAGTGGTCCCACGGACAGGAACACTGAAGCTTTCTTT.

The chain uses TRBV10-3 and TRBJ2-7; TRBD2 might be the D (6 bases). The CDR3 sequence is 14 residues long. Germline CDR1 reads ENHRY; CDR2 reads SYGVKD. Trimming cost V 4 bases and J 1 base, with 11 bases left between them. CDR3 nucleotides: TGTGCCATCAGTGGGGAGACTAGTTCCTACGAGCAGTACTTC. This codes for CAISGETSSYEQYF.

The CDR3 DNA reads TGTGCCAGTAGTATAGATATACTAGCGGGATCCAATGAGCAGTTCTTC. It is translated as CASSIDILAGSNEQFF. The chain employs TRBV19 and TRBJ2-1; 10 nucleotides match TRBD2. The trim removed 0 bases at V and 6 bases at J, leaving 5 bases unmatched. The germline CDR1 and CDR2 sequences are LNHDA and SQIVND (reference sequence). There are 16 residues in the CDR3.

The chain recombines TRBV9 with TRBJ2-5; 10 bases map to TRBD2. Germline V lookup: CDR1 SGDLS, CDR2 YYNGEE. J was trimmed by 3 bases and V by 0 bases; bases with no gene match: 11. There are 18 residues in the CDR3. CDR3 in DNA: TGTGCCAGCAGCGTAGGGGGAGCTAGCGGGAGAAGGAAAGAGACCCAGTACTTC. Protein sequence: CASSVGGASGRRKETQYF.

This chain joins TRBV11-3 and TRBJ2-7; D might be TRBD1 (6 bases). V was trimmed by 6 bases and J by 4 bases, leaving 16 bases between them. Germline assignment: CDR1 SGHNT and CDR2 YENEEA. The CDR3 sequence is 14 residues long. CDR3 protein: CASSSGKGEYEQYF. In DNA, the CDR3 is TGTGCCAGCAGTTCGGGGAAGGGGGAGTACGAGCAGTACTTC.

The rearrangement links TRBV5-1 to TRBJ1-1; D not resolved. CDR3 size: 13 residues. Germline lookup yields CDR1 SGHRS and CDR2 YFSETQ. Deletions cut 4 bases from V and 3 bases from J, with 10 bases between. CDR3 sequence: CASSPGWDTEAFF. The CDR3 DNA reads as TGCGCCAGCAGCCCAGGCTGGGACACTGAAGCTTTCTTT.

The V and J genes are TRBV24-1 and TRBJ1-2; a possible D gene is TRBD1 (5 bases). Trimming cost V 3 bases and J 0 bases, with 10 bases left between them. The CDR3 extends over 15 amino acids. Per the germline V gene, CDR1 is KGHDR and CDR2 is SFDVKD. The CDR3 here is CATSDQGSSNYGYTF. In DNA, the CDR3 is TGTGCCACCAGTGATCAGGGAAGTTCTAACTATGGCTACACCTTC.

The CDR3 loop reads CASSHGHSYEQYF. CDR3 DNA: TGTGCCAGCAGTCACGGACACTCCTACGAGCAGTACTTC. The chain combines TRBV27 with TRBJ2-7; a possible D gene is TRBD1 (5 bases). Trimming removed 5 bases at V and 0 bases at J, with 8 bases between. This CDR3 spans 13 amino acids. Germline assignment: CDR1 MNHEY and CDR2 SMNVEV (reference sequence).

J is TRBJ1-3 and V is TRBV11-2; D is unclear. The CDR3 is made up of 12 amino acids. The ends were cut back, 7 bases at V and 11 bases at J, with 15 bases in the middle. Germline V CDR1 and CDR2: SGHAT, FQNNGV. This CDR3 reads CASTRVDGPIYF. CDR3 DNA: TGTGCCAGCACCCGGGTCGACGGCCCCATATATTTT.

This chain joins TRBV10-3 and TRBJ1-1; 9 bases line up with TRBD1. CDR1 and CDR2 (germline): ENHRY, SYGVKD. The CDR3 has 15 residues. V shed 5 bases and J 4 bases; nucleotides not matched to a gene: 8. The CDR3 coding sequence is TGTGCCATCAGTCTCGCCGGGGACAGGGTCACTGAAGCTTTCTTT. Protein sequence: CAISLAGDRVTEAFF.

The chain recombines TRBV4-1 with TRBJ2-3, with D unresolved. The CDR3 runs 13 residues. CDR1 is MGHRA and CDR2 is YSYEKL in the germline V gene. With 6 bases removed from V and 0 bases from J, the gap between germline ends came to 7 bases. The CDR3 loop is CASSLDSTDTQYF. CDR3 sequence (DNA): TGCGCCAGCAGTCTAGACAGCACAGATACGCAGTATTTT.

The chain couples TRBV27 to TRBJ2-7; D is unclear. Germline V gene data show CDR1 as MNHEY and CDR2 as SMNVEV (reference sequence). The CDR3 extends over 15 amino acids. Trimming stripped 7 bases from V and 3 bases from J, with 19 bases between. The CDR3 is CASKVTVERNYEQYF. The CDR3, as DNA: TGTGCCAGCAAAGTCACAGTAGAAAGAAACTACGAGCAGTACTTC.

Here the CDR3 reads CASSPGLRNEQYF. The CDR3, as DNA: TGTGCCAGCAGCCCGGGACTGCGGAACGAGCAGTACTTC. The chain recombines TRBV3-1 (or the pseudogene TRBV3-2) with TRBJ2-7, with D possibly being TRBD2 (6 bases). The V gene lost 4 bases and the J gene lost 5 bases, with 12 bases spanning the gap. The germline gives CDR1 LGHDT, CDR2 YNNKEL (reference sequence). The CDR3 runs to 13 residues.

The chain uses TRBV2 and TRBJ1-5, with 10 nucleotides matching TRBD1. Trimming cost V 6 bases and J 2 bases; bases outside gene matches: 4. The germline gives CDR1 SNHLY, CDR2 FYNNEI. The CDR3 is made up of 15 amino acids. The DNA of the CDR3 is TGTGCCAGCAGAGCCGGGACAGGGGGCAATCAGCCCCAGCATTTT. Protein sequence: CASRAGTGGNQPQHF.

The CDR3 DNA reads TGCAGCGTCTACCGGGACAGGGGGCCTCCAGATACGCAGTATTTT. It is translated as CSVYRDRGPPDTQYF. This chain joins TRBV29-1 and TRBJ2-3; 12 bases align to TRBD1. This CDR3 spans 15 amino acids. With V trimmed by 6 bases and J by 4 bases, 8 bases remained unmatched. Germline lookup yields CDR1 SQVTM and CDR2 ANQGSEA.

The rearrangement joins TRBV27 to TRBJ1-5, with D possibly TRBD1 on 5 matching bases. V lost 2 bases and J lost 7, with 12 bases in between. Germline-derived CDR1 and CDR2 are MNHEY and SMNVEV (reference sequence). CDR3 length equals 14 residues. This chain's CDR3 is CASSLQGVAQPQHF. In DNA, the CDR3 is TGTGCCAGCAGTTTACAAGGGGTAGCCCAGCCCCAGCATTTT.

The table lists this clone with many counts. This chain connects TRBV5-1 to TRBJ2-7; 10 bases are shared with TRBD1. This CDR3 comprises 14 residues. V lost 0 bases, J lost 5 bases, and 2 bases stayed unmatched. The germline V gene has CDR1 SGHRS and CDR2 YFSETQ. The CDR3 here is CASSLETGGDEQYF. In DNA, the CDR3 is TGCGCCAGCAGCTTGGAGACAGGGGGCGACGAGCAGTACTTC.

In this sample, this clone turned up a few times. The chain carries TRBV6-1 and TRBJ1-1; D is possibly TRBD1 (5 bases). Germline CDR1 reads MNHNS; CDR2 reads SASEGT. The CDR3 runs 14 residues. V lost 2 bases and J 5 bases, leaving 12 bases between the germline ends. The CDR3 DNA follows: TGTGCCAGCAGTGAAAAGGGGAGGTCGACTGAAGCTTTCTTT. Translated: CASSEKGRSTEAFF.

The V gene is TRBV27, the J gene TRBJ2-1, with 8 bases aligning to TRBD1. Germline CDR1 reads MNHEY; CDR2 reads SMNVEV (reference sequence). With 6 bases clipped from V and 4 bases from J, the junction kept 8 bases outside the gene matches. The CDR3 has 15 amino acids. The CDR3 DNA is TGTGCCAGCAGACGATCGGACAGGGCTTACAATGAGCAGTTCTTC. It specifies CASRRSDRAYNEQFF.

The V and J genes are TRBV18 and TRBJ1-5; D possibly corresponds to TRBD1 (5 bases). The germline V gene has CDR1 KGHSH and CDR2 LQKENI. The CDR3 contains 15 residues. Between the trimmed V and J ends, which lost 3 bases and 0 bases, there was a span of 9 bases. The CDR3 DNA sequence: TGTGCCAGCTCACCGGGGGGTTATAGCAATCAGCCCCAGCATTTT. Protein product: CASSPGGYSNQPQHF.

V and J are TRBV5-4 and TRBJ2-7, with TRBD2 identical over 13 bases. Germline CDR1 and CDR2: SGHNT and YYREEE (reference sequence). CDR3 length equals 15 residues. Trimming took 3 bases from V and 7 from J; bases not matched to a gene: 7. CDR3 sequence (DNA): TGTGCCAGCAGCTCCGCCGGGACTAGCGGGATTGAGCAGTACTTC. Translated, it gives CASSSAGTSGIEQYF.

This chain uses TRBV11-2 with TRBJ1-3; 7 bases are a match to TRBD1. V lost 0 bases, J lost 4 bases, and 9 bases stayed unmatched. Germline V lookup: CDR1 SGHAT, CDR2 FQNNGV. The CDR3 extends over 17 amino acids. CDR3: CASSLEGQFTRGNTIYF. CDR3 in DNA: TGTGCCAGCAGCTTAGAGGGACAGTTCACCAGGGGAAACACCATATATTTT.

V and J are TRBV6-1 and TRBJ1-5; 11 bases agree with TRBD1. The CDR3 has 19 residues. Germline-derived CDR1 and CDR2 are MNHNS and SASEGT. The V segment lost 5 bases and the J segment 3 bases; nucleotides outside the gene matches: 15. CDR3 sequence (DNA): TGTGCCAGCAGTAAAGGGGGACAGGGGGACCGACTACACAATCAGCCCCAGCATTTT. Its protein product is CASSKGGQGDRLHNQPQHF.

This clone was counted once. This rearrangement joins TRBV4-3 to TRBJ2-3, with D perhaps matching TRBD2 (5 bases). CDR1 LGHNA and CDR2 YSLEER come from the germline V gene. V lost 1 base to trimming and J lost 0 bases, with 8 bases between them. CDR3 length: 15 residues. The CDR3 DNA is TGCGCCAGCAGCCAAGCTGGACTGAGCACAGATACGCAGTATTTT. Translating gives CASSQAGLSTDTQYF.